A single sample gave rise to the 9 T cell receptor beta chains below, sequenced in a study of follicular helper T cells after annual influenza vaccination. The time point is: 2014-2015 season, 7 days after vaccination. TCRdb's copy holds only in-frame clones and misses some; the assay was immunoSEQ multiplex PCR. This table holds 6,000 to 9,500 clones, 83% found once. Here the sequenced sample was CXCR5+ CD38- circulating T follicular helper cells from blood, taken 7 days after influenza vaccination. As for subset: circulating Tfh, non-naive CD4+CXCR5+PD-1+ (ICOS+CD38+ or ICOS-CD38-). The receptors here all came from an adult who received the influenza vaccine.

V usage is TRBV7-6 and J usage is TRBJ1-3, with D possibly matching TRBD1 (5 bases). Germline V gene lookup returns CDR1 SGHVS and CDR2 FNYEAQ. The CDR3 contains 18 residues. Trimming left V 1 base short and J 0 bases short, with 16 bases between. Here the CDR3 reads CASSLGGPGPYSGNTIYF. Written as DNA, the CDR3 is TGTGCCAGCAGCTTAGGGGGCCCAGGGCCCTACTCTGGAAACACCATATATTTT.

This chain uses TRBV2 with TRBJ1-5; D is uncertain. Trimming took 7 bases from V and 4 from J, leaving 8 bases between them. The CDR3 totals 12 residues. CDR1 and CDR2 (germline): SNHLY, FYNNEI. The DNA of the CDR3 is TGTGCCAGCACGGAAGGTAATCAGCCCCAGCATTTT. It translates to CASTEGNQPQHF.

The count of this clone is one. V and J are TRBV18 and TRBJ2-1; the D gene could be TRBD1 or TRBD2 (5 bases each). CDR3 size: 17 residues. The V end was cut by 3 bases, the J end by 6 bases, with 21 bases between. Germline V CDR1 and CDR2: KGHSH, LQKENI. The CDR3 sequence: CASSPEPGQIRGNEQFF. Written as DNA, the CDR3 is TGTGCCAGCTCACCGGAACCTGGACAAATACGGGGCAATGAGCAGTTCTTC. The variable domain in full, completed from reference TRBV18 and TRBJ2-1, reads NAGVMQNPRHLVRRRGQEARLRCSPMKGHSHVYWYRQLPEEGLKFMVYLQKENIIDESGMPKERFSAEFPKEGPSILRIQQVVRGDSAAYFCASSPEPGQIRGNEQFFGPGTRLTVL.

This chain connects TRBV7-9 to TRBJ1-1; perhaps TRBD1 as D (6 bases). This CDR3 has 15 amino acids. Looked up from germline, CDR1 is SEHNR and CDR2 is FQNEAQ (reference sequence). V dropped 8 bases and J dropped 0 bases, with 16 bases sitting between them. The CDR3 region is CASGGGTVMNTEAFF. In nucleotides, the CDR3 is TGTGCCAGCGGAGGGGGGACGGTCATGAACACTGAAGCTTTCTTT.

The genes are TRBV6-6 and TRBJ2-7; TRBD1 matches 7 bases. CDR3 length equals 14 residues. Trimming removed 2 bases from V and 4 bases from J; junction bases left unmatched: 5. Germline CDR1 reads MNHNY; CDR2 reads SVGAGI (reference sequence). The CDR3 spells CASSYTGQNYEQYF. Written as DNA, the CDR3 is TGTGCCAGCAGTTACACGGGACAGAATTACGAGCAGTACTTC.

V is TRBV5-1 and J is TRBJ1-1; 9 nucleotides agree with TRBD1. CDR3 length: 13 residues. Germline CDR1 is SGHRS and CDR2 is YFSETQ. The trim removed 5 bases at V and 8 bases at J, leaving 7 bases unmatched. CDR3 bases: TGCGCCAGCAGTCTTAACAGGGGGCCGGAAGCTTTCTTT. Protein product: CASSLNRGPEAFF.

The chain carries TRBV4-1 and TRBJ2-2; TRBD2 matches 10 bases. The trim removed 3 bases at V and 4 bases at J, leaving 5 bases unmatched. This CDR3 is 16 amino acids long. Per germline, CDR1 MGHRA and CDR2 YSYEKL. The CDR3 sequence is CASSHEAGGRTGELFF. The CDR3 DNA reads TGCGCCAGCAGCCATGAAGCGGGGGGGCGCACCGGGGAGCTGTTTTTT.

This clone showed up just a few times. The rearrangement links TRBV2 to TRBJ2-7; 7 bases are a match to TRBD2. V lost 6 bases and J lost 7; bases outside the gene matches: 9. CDR3 length: 13 residues. Germline V CDR1 and CDR2: SNHLY, FYNNEI. CDR3 DNA sequence: TGTGCCAGCAGGGGAGGGGCGCAGCGAGAGCAGTACTTC. Protein sequence: CASRGGAQREQYF.

V and J are TRBV28 and TRBJ1-1, with a tentative D call TRBD1 (6 bases). CDR3 length: 13 amino acids. Trimming shortened V by 5 bases and J by 12 bases, and 19 bases separated the two germline ends. The V gene's germline CDR1 is MDHEN and CDR2 SYDVKM. CDR3 residues: CASSPPQSGETFF. The DNA for the CDR3 is TGTGCCAGCAGTCCACCTCAATCAGGGGAGACTTTCTTT.